What follows are 29 T cell receptor beta chains derived from one specimen sequenced in a study of blood T cells in healthy people across ages. A sample-barcoded 5' primer and a J-beta primer mix were used in a second PCR of roughly 6 to 11 cycles. TCRdb re-called the 5' RACE reads through MiXCR, storing one row per CDR3 protein. The sample includes 650,000 to 800,000 distinct CDR3 sequences, approximately 52% of them seen just once. Material for sequencing was blood. These receptors all come from a woman older than 75 in good health.

In regard to this clonotype: Mismatch with germline at one junction end may stem from a read error. This rearrangement joins TRBV7-2 to TRBJ2-1; TRBD1 might be the D (7 bases). CDR1 and CDR2 from the germline V gene are SGHTA and FQGNSA. The CDR3 runs 17 residues. This chain's CDR3 is CASSPGGLARSYNGQFF. The DNA of the CDR3 is TGTGCCAGCAGCCCAGGGGGGCTAGCGCGTTCCTACAATGGGCAGTTCTTC.

The chain recombines TRBV20-1 with TRBJ1-5; the D is unclear. The CDR3 loop spans 15 amino acids. The V gene lost 3 bases and the J gene lost 1 base, with 13 bases spanning the gap. Germline lookup yields CDR1 DFQATT and CDR2 SNEGSKA (reference sequence). For the CDR3, the DNA is TGCAGTGCTAGTATCGACACAAAGAGCAATCAGCCCCAGCATTTT. Encoded protein: CSASIDTKSNQPQHF.

This clonotype was recorded many times. This chain links TRBV10-3 with TRBJ2-1, with TRBD2 matching over 12 bases. Germline V gene data show CDR1 as ENHRY and CDR2 as SYGVKD. This CDR3 has 13 residues. V lost 9 bases, J lost 4 bases, and 1 base stayed unmatched. CDR3 loop: CAIGLAGYNEQFF. In DNA form, the CDR3 reads TGTGCCATTGGACTAGCGGGGTACAATGAGCAGTTCTTC.

The chain recombines TRBV9 with TRBJ2-7; no reliable D call. Trimming stripped 2 bases from V and 3 bases from J, with 15 bases between. The CDR3 runs 15 residues. Germline lookup yields CDR1 SGDLS and CDR2 YYNGEE. CDR3 residues: CASSVEIASIYEQYF. The DNA for the CDR3 is TGTGCCAGCAGCGTCGAAATAGCCTCCATCTACGAGCAGTACTTC.

A word on this clonotype: A much larger clone lies one base from this, so it may be a read error. The chain carries TRBV12-3 or TRBV12-4 and TRBJ2-3, with 10 bases fitting TRBD2. CDR3 size: 16 residues. CDR3 protein: CASTPERGGITDMQYF. The CDR3 nucleotides are TGTGCCAGCACCCCTGAGCGGGGGGGAATCACAGATATGCAGTATTTT.

This clonotype has a single count. For the CDR3, the DNA is TGTGCCAGCAGTGAATTGCTCAGGGCGGGAGCCCAGCAGTACTTC. Its protein product is CASSELLRAGAQQYF. V gene TRBV6-1 combines with J gene TRBJ2-7, with 7 bases identical to TRBD2. The ends lost 2 bases at V and 8 bases at J; junction bases unmatched: 12. This CDR3 is built from 15 residues. Germline V gene sequence: CDR1 MNHNS, CDR2 SASEGT.

This clonotype came up many times. V is TRBV9 and J is TRBJ2-1, with unresolved D. CDR3 length: 12 amino acids. Germline V gene data show CDR1 as SGDLS and CDR2 as YYNGEE. The V end lost 1 base, the J end lost 6 bases, and 5 bases lay between the germline ends. CDR3 DNA sequence: TGTGCCAGCAGCGTAAATACCAATGAGCAGTTCTTC. This encodes CASSVNTNEQFF.

The chain carries TRBV25-1 and TRBJ1-1; unclear D gene. The CDR3 sequence is 13 residues long. Looked up from germline, CDR1 is MGHDK and CDR2 is SYGVNS. V was pared by 4 bases and J by 0 bases, with 6 bases between. CDR3 loop: CASSAFMNTEAFF. The CDR3 DNA is TGTGCCAGCAGTGCTTTCATGAACACTGAAGCTTTCTTT.

The chain recombines TRBV14 with TRBJ2-5; 11 nucleotides agree with TRBD2. CDR1 SGHDN and CDR2 FVKESK come from the germline V gene. Trimming took 4 bases from V and 11 from J; bases not matched to a gene: 12. The CDR3 contains 15 residues. CDR3 protein: CASSPLAGEPLGQYF. For the CDR3, the DNA is TGTGCCAGCAGCCCACTAGCGGGGGAGCCTCTGGGGCAGTACTTC.

The rearrangement uses TRBV2 and TRBJ2-7; D possibly matches TRBD1 or TRBD2 (5 bases each). The DNA end lines up better with TRBJ2-5; the J call may be wrong. This CDR3 contains 16 residues. The V gene's germline CDR1 is SNHLY and CDR2 FYNNEI. CDR3 DNA sequence: TGTGCCAGCAGTGAATTCTCGGGGCTTTGGGGAGAGACCCAGTACTTC. Its protein product is CASSEFSGLWGETQYF.

Remarks on this clonotype: Since a much larger clone is just one base distant, this may be a read error. The rearrangement links TRBV2 to TRBJ2-1; tentatively, D is TRBD2 (5 bases). Germline lookup yields CDR1 SNHLY and CDR2 FYNNEI. The CDR3 loop spans 14 amino acids. Trimming took 2 bases from V and 5 from J, leaving 10 bases between them. The CDR3 sequence is CASSELGGHNEQFF. The CDR3, as DNA: TGTGCCAGCAGTGAATTGGGCGGGCACAATGAGCAGTTCTTC.

This clonotype was detected a few times. The rearrangement uses TRBV6-1 and TRBJ2-5; D may be TRBD1 (6 bases). The germline V gene encodes CDR1 MNHNS and CDR2 SASEGT. CDR3 length: 12 amino acids. Trimming shortened V by 6 bases and J by 7 bases, and 12 bases separated the two germline ends. The DNA for the CDR3 is TGTGCCAGCAGCACCCTCAGGGGGACCCAGTACTTC. Encoded protein: CASSTLRGTQYF.

This clonotype has more than one count but fewer than ten. This chain uses TRBV12-3 or TRBV12-4 with TRBJ1-1, with TRBD1 identical over 9 bases. The CDR3 covers 13 residues. J gave up 4 bases and V 7 bases, and 4 bases lay outside the gene matches. The CDR3 region is CASTQDRGTEAFF. CDR3 DNA: TGTGCCAGCACCCAGGACAGGGGCACTGAAGCTTTCTTT.

The gene calls are TRBV13 and TRBJ1-1, with D uncertain. Germline CDR1 and CDR2: PRHDT and FYEKMQ (reference sequence). This CDR3 is 12 amino acids long. The V and J ends lost 8 bases and 1 base respectively, with 8 bases between them. CDR3 amino acids: CASGLRNTEAFF. DNA of the CDR3: TGTGCCAGCGGACTACGGAACACTGAAGCTTTCTTT.

V gene TRBV9 combines with J gene TRBJ2-1, with 14 bases lining up with TRBD2. The CDR3 consists of 16 residues. V lost 0 bases to trimming and J lost 12 bases; unmatched junction nucleotides: 8. CDR1 SGDLS and CDR2 YYNGEE come from the germline V gene. The DNA for the CDR3 is TGTGCCAGCAGCGTAGGACTAGCGGGGGGGGTCGATGGGCAGTTCTTC. Translation: CASSVGLAGGVDGQFF.

Remarks on this clonotype: A much larger clone is a single base away; this may be a read error. Written as DNA, the CDR3 is TGTGCCGGCAGTTTCGTAAAGAACACTGAAGCTTTCTTT. As protein: CAGSFVKNTEAFF. The rearrangement uses TRBV28 and TRBJ1-1, with D uncertain. This CDR3 is 13 amino acids long. Germline-derived CDR1 and CDR2 are MDHEN and SYDVKM.

The V and J genes are TRBV30 and TRBJ1-2, with 9 nucleotides matching TRBD1. The V and J ends lost 1 base and 8 bases, in that order; junction bases with no gene match: 8. The CDR3 loop spans 14 amino acids. CDR1 and CDR2 from the germline V gene are GTSNPN and SVGIG (reference sequence). The CDR3 reads CAWSGGTGTWGYTF. Written as DNA, the CDR3 is TGTGCCTGGAGTGGCGGGACAGGGACTTGGGGCTACACCTTC.

For this clonotype: One end of the junction varies from germline; a read error may be responsible. The chain uses TRBV7-9 and TRBJ2-3; D is possibly TRBD1 (5 bases). In germline, CDR1 is SEHNR, CDR2 FQNEAQ (reference sequence). The CDR3 totals 14 residues. CDR3 loop: CVSSSWTRIDTQYF. CDR3 nucleotide sequence: TGTGTCAGCAGCTCCTGGACACGGATAGATACGCAGTATTTT.

V and J are TRBV28 and TRBJ2-3; a weak D match, TRBD1 (5 bases). Germline V gene sequence: CDR1 MDHEN, CDR2 SYDVKM. Trimming took off 6 bases at V and 2 bases at J, with 12 bases between the two ends. The CDR3 has 14 amino acids. This CDR3 is CASRLATVTDTQYF. The DNA for the CDR3 is TGTGCCAGCAGACTTGCGACAGTCACAGATACGCAGTATTTT.

On this clonotype: A read error may produce the germline difference seen at one junction end. The CDR3 nucleotides are TGTGCCAGCGCCAGGCGGGGATACTACAATGCGCAGTTCTTC. It is translated as CASARRGYYNAQFF. The chain has TRBV6-5 and TRBJ2-1, with D maybe TRBD2 (6 bases). CDR1 is MNHEY and CDR2 is SVGAGI in the germline V gene. The CDR3 contains 14 residues.

The chain has TRBV7-8 and TRBJ2-3; TRBD2 aligns across 12 bases. The germline V gene has CDR1 SGHVS and CDR2 FQNEAQ. J was trimmed by 5 bases and V by 10 bases; bases with no gene match: 4. This CDR3 comprises 13 residues. DNA of the CDR3: TGTGCCACCCTAGCGGGGGGGAAAGATACGCAGTATTTT. It is translated as CATLAGGKDTQYF.

The V and J genes are TRBV3-1 and TRBJ1-5; D gene uncertain. The V and J ends lost 3 bases and 5 bases respectively, with 8 bases between them. Germline V lookup: CDR1 LGHDT, CDR2 YNNKEL (reference sequence). The CDR3 sequence is 13 residues long. In nucleotides, the CDR3 is TGTGCCAGCAGCCATGTCGGGGATCAGCCCCAGCATTTT. It is translated as CASSHVGDQPQHF.

At least ten counts were recorded for this clonotype. This chain connects TRBV3-1 to TRBJ2-7; 8 bases are a match to TRBD1. The CDR3 is 14 residues long. Germline V gene data show CDR1 as LGHDT and CDR2 as YNNKEL (reference sequence). Trimming cost V 4 bases and J 4 bases; bases outside gene matches: 6. The CDR3, as DNA: TGTGCCAGCAGCCGGACAGGGATGGTTTACGAGCAGTACTTC. It is translated as CASSRTGMVYEQYF.

Details on this clonotype: This could be a read error, since a much larger clone is one nucleotide away. The chain is built from TRBV5-1 and TRBJ2-1, with 7 bases that match TRBD1. The DNA end is a closer match to TRBJ2-7, so the J assignment may be wrong. The CDR3 totals 14 residues. Germline CDR1 reads SGHRS; CDR2 reads YFSETQ. The CDR3 region is CASSFNYRGNEQYF. The CDR3, as DNA: TGCGCCAGCAGCTTCAACTACAGGGGCAATGAGCAGTACTTC.

With regard to this clonotype: A clone one base away is much larger, so this may be a read error. The chain carries TRBV20-1 and TRBJ2-1; D possibly matches TRBD1 or TRBD2 (5 bases each). Germline V lookup: CDR1 DFQATT, CDR2 SNEGSKA (reference sequence). The CDR3 length is 14 residues. The CDR3 region has the DNA TGCTGTGGCGAAGGAGGCAGGGCCTACAATGAGCAGTTCTTC. This encodes CCGEGGRAYNEQFF.

This clonotype came up many times. The J gene is TRBJ2-3, the V gene TRBV29-1, with D tentatively TRBD1 (6 bases). The CDR3 runs 13 residues. V lost 6 bases, J lost 0 bases, and 10 bases lay in between. Germline V gene data show CDR1 as SQVTM and CDR2 as ANQGSEA. The CDR3 nucleotides are TGCAGCGTAGAGACAGGTAGCACAGATACGCAGTATTTT. Translation gives CSVETGSTDTQYF.

Many counts were recorded for this clonotype. The chain couples TRBV5-1 to TRBJ2-3; no firm D call. Germline values: CDR1 SGHRS, CDR2 YFSETQ. This CDR3 region has 15 residues. Between the trimmed V and J ends, which lost 2 bases and 0 bases, there was a span of 10 bases. The CDR3 DNA sequence: TGCGCCAGCAGCTTAAAAGGGCGGAGCACAGATACGCAGTATTTT. Its protein product is CASSLKGRSTDTQYF. Filled out from reference TRBV5-1 and TRBJ2-3, the complete variable domain reads KAGVTQTPRYLIKTRGQQVTLSCSPISGHRSVSWYQQTPGQGLQFLFEYFSETQRNKGNFPGRFSGRQFSNSRSEMNVSTLELGDSALYLCASSLKGRSTDTQYFGPGTRLTVL.

This chain uses TRBV11-2 with TRBJ2-5; perhaps TRBD2 as D (5 bases). The germline gives CDR1 SGHAT, CDR2 FQNNGV. CDR3 size: 19 residues. Trimming pared 5 bases from V and 5 bases from J, leaving 30 bases between. CDR3 sequence reads: CASSPLPFSADATGETQYF. CDR3 sequence (DNA): TGTGCCAGCAGCCCCCTCCCCTTTTCAGCGGACGCCACCGGGGAGACCCAGTACTTC.

This clonotype turned up a few times. This chain uses TRBV28 with TRBJ1-1; TRBD1 might be the D (5 bases). Germline V gene sequence: CDR1 MDHEN, CDR2 SYDVKM. The CDR3 length is 16 residues. V lost 5 bases and J lost 1, with 17 bases in between. The CDR3 region has the DNA TGTGCCAGCAGTCCAAGGACAAATCGAGGGAACACTGAAGCTTTCTTT. Translation: CASSPRTNRGNTEAFF.